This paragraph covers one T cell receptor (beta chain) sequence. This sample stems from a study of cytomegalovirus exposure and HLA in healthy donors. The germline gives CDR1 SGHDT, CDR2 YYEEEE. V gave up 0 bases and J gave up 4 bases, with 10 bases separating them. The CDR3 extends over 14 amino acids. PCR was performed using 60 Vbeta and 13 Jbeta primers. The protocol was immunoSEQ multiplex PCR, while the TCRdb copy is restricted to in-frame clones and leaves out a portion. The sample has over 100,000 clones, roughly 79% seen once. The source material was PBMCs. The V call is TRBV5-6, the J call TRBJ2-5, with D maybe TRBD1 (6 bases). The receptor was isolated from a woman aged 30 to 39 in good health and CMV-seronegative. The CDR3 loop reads CASSLGGRGETQYF. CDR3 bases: TGTGCCAGCAGCTTGGGGGGGCGAGGAGAGACCCAGTACTTC. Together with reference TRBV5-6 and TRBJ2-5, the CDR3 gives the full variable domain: DAGVTQSPTHLIKTRGQQVTLRCSPKSGHDTVSWYQQALGQGPQFIFQYYEEEERQRGNFPDRFSGHQFPNYSSELNVNALLLGDSALYLCASSLGGRGETQYFGPGTRLLVL.